The T cell receptor beta chain under discussion was sequenced for a study of blood T cell repertoires in COVID-19. Study-level background: Acute and convalescent COVID-19 specimens originated in the United States, Italy and Spain.

CDR1 MGHRA and CDR2 YSYEKL come from the germline V gene. Unmatched junction bases numbered 4, after V lost 2 bases and J lost 4 bases. This CDR3 region has 15 residues. Assay used: immunoSEQ multiplex PCR; TCRdb lists only in-frame clones, some missing. Of more than 85,000 clones in the sample, 85% to 95% are singletons; the top ten hold 1.5% to 2%. This clone is a singleton in its sample. Sequencing was carried out using peripheral blood. The genes are TRBV4-1 and TRBJ1-5, with 8 bases identical to TRBD1. The clonotype was recovered from a man in his fifties or sixties with acute or convalescent COVID-19. The CDR3 DNA is TGCGCCAGCAGCCAACAGGGGGCATATAATCAGCCCCAGCATTTT. This sequence encodes CASSQQGAYNQPQHF.